A single TCR beta chain is shown here with its context. Its antigen is not identified. The data stem from a study of beta chain features in type 1 diabetes. Purity exceeded 95% in all sorted populations. Trimming removed 0 bases from V and 7 bases from J; junction bases left unmatched: 4. Germline V CDR1 and CDR2: WNHNN, SYGVQD (reference sequence). CDR3 length equals 16 residues. Study-wide results and limits: VDJ junctions from patients with type 1 diabetes contained fewer insertions and more deletions. Resolution of whether HLA type affects TCRB rearrangement was not achieved here.

The authors reverse transcribed all of the isolated RNA, so sequencing captured expressed TCRB transcripts. Only in-frame clones appear in the TCRdb table, and some are missing; sequencing was by immunoSEQ multiplex PCR. The table records 330,000 or so clones, 14% of them present only once. Specimen: central memory CD4+ T cells from blood. This receptor was obtained from a man aged 25 to 40 in good health. The rearrangement joins TRBV10-1 to TRBJ2-1, with TRBD2 identical over 12 bases. DNA of the CDR3: TGCGCCAGCAGTGAGTCGACTAGCGGGAGTAGGAATGAGCAGTTCTTC. This encodes CASSESTSGSRNEQFF.